This is a list of T cell receptor beta chains from one sample in a study of vaccination and CD4 T cells after COVID-19. These receptors have no identified antigens. TCRdb analysed the PCR reads with MiXCR anew, one entry per CDR3 protein. The table shows under 20,000 distinct CDR3 sequences, with around 46% occurring only once. The sequences come from CD4+ T cells from blood, cultured in vitro, collected after SARS-CoV-2 vaccination. These receptors were obtained from a human donor who had recovered from COVID-19. The CDR3 runs from the conserved cysteine through the conserved F or W. D genes are given only for firm matches. Some rows mark clone size as missing; the rest say once, few, many or name a class of expanded clone.

TGTGCCTGGAGTGTAATTTCAGGGCTTGGCTACACCTTC CAWSVISGLGYTF TRBJ1-2 - - TRBV30
TGCAGTGCTGGACCTATACGTTACGAGCAGTACTTC CSAGPIRYEQYF TRBJ2-7 - - TRBV20-1
TGCAGTGCTAGAGTGGGGAGGCTAGCGGGACATTACAATGAGCAGTTCTTC CSARVGRLAGHYNEQFF TRBJ2-1 - TRBD2 TRBV20-1
TGTGCCAGCAGGTTGACAGGAGTAAACACAGATACGCAGTATTTT CASRLTGVNTDTQYF TRBJ2-3 few - TRBV6-1
TGTGCCAGCAGTTCAACTAGGAACACCGGGGAGCTGTTTTTT CASSSTRNTGELFF TRBJ2-2 few - TRBV7-2
TGTGCCAGCAGCTTACTAGGTAGGGATGAGCAGTTCTTC CASSLLGRDEQFF TRBJ2-1 - - TRBV7-3
TGTGCCAGCAGATGGACAGCCAACTATGGCTACACCTTC CASRWTANYGYTF TRBJ1-2 - - TRBV2
TGTGCCAGCAGGCGCGACAGGGGGGTGGACACTGAAGCTTTCTTT CASRRDRGVDTEAFF TRBJ1-1 - TRBD1 TRBV6-1
TGCAGCGTTAATAACGGGTTCACCGACCTAGAGACCCAGTACTTC CSVNNGFTDLETQYF TRBJ2-5 - - TRBV29-1
TGTGCCAGCAGTGTGGACGCCAGCTCCTACGAGCAGTACTTC CASSVDASSYEQYF TRBJ2-7 few - TRBV6-4
TGTGCCTGGAGTGGCTGGGACAGAAACCATCAGCCCCAGCATTTT CAWSGWDRNHQPQHF TRBJ1-5 - TRBD1 TRBV30
TGTGCCAGCAGGGGACTAGCGGGAGGCGGGGGGCAGTTCTTC CASRGLAGGGGQFF TRBJ2-1 few TRBD2 TRBV6-1
TGCAGTGCTAGGCGGGACTGGTCAATTGAGCAGTTCTTC CSARRDWSIEQFF TRBJ2-1 - - TRBV20-1
TGCAGTGCTCCCGGACTAGGAAGGGGGACCCAGTACTTC CSAPGLGRGTQYF TRBJ2-5 few TRBD2 TRBV20-1
TGCAGTGCTAGATCAGATACGCAGTATTTT CSARSDTQYF TRBJ2-3 - - TRBV20-1
TGTGCCAGCAGTATGGGACAGGCGAGCAATCAGCCCCAGCATTTT CASSMGQASNQPQHF TRBJ1-5 few TRBD1 TRBV7-3
TGTGCCAGCAGTTACACCGGAAATAGCAATCAGCCCCAGCATTTT CASSYTGNSNQPQHF TRBJ1-5 - - TRBV6-2/TRBV6-3
TGTGCCAGCAGCTTAGACGGAGGTGACTATGGCTACACCTTC CASSLDGGDYGYTF TRBJ1-2 medium-sized - TRBV7-8
TGCAGTGCAATACTCTACGGGACTGAAGCTTTCTTT CSAILYGTEAFF TRBJ1-1 - - TRBV20-1
TGTGCCAGCAGTCCGCCGGGCAGGGGCAGCGCAGATACGCAGTATTTT CASSPPGRGSADTQYF TRBJ2-3 once - TRBV28
TGTGCCAGCAGCCAAGTTCGACCGGGAAGGGGCGCCGGGGAGCTGTTTTTT CASSQVRPGRGAGELFF TRBJ2-2 - - TRBV3-1
TGCAGTGCTAGATTAGCGGGAGGGGAGCTGTTTTTT CSARLAGGELFF TRBJ2-2 - TRBD2 TRBV20-1
TGTGCCAGCAGTGACTATAGCGGGAGGGTGCAAGATACGCAGTATTTT CASSDYSGRVQDTQYF TRBJ2-3 few TRBD2 TRBV27
TGTGCCAGCAGCCTCACCCGGACAGGGGGCCTATACGAGCAGTACTTC CASSLTRTGGLYEQYF TRBJ2-7 - TRBD1 TRBV5-4
TGCAGTGCCCGGCCAACAACTAGCCGCTACACAGATACGCAGTATTTT CSARPTTSRYTDTQYF TRBJ2-3 - - TRBV20-1
TGTGCCACGCACAGGGCCACGAACACTGAAGCTTTCTTT CATHRATNTEAFF TRBJ1-1 few - TRBV28
TGCAGTGCTAGAGGTATCAGCGGGAGCTCCTACAATGAGCAGTTCTTC CSARGISGSSYNEQFF TRBJ2-1 few TRBD2 TRBV20-1
TGTGCCAGCGCGGGACAGGGGGCAGGGGATACGCAGTATTTT CASAGQGAGDTQYF TRBJ2-3 - TRBD1 TRBV7-3
TGTGCCAGCAGCCAAACTAGCGGGGGGGTCGATGAGCAGTTCTTC CASSQTSGGVDEQFF TRBJ2-1 - TRBD2 TRBV7-9
TGTGCCACCAGAACCCTAGAGACCCAGTACTTC CATRTLETQYF TRBJ2-5 - - TRBV24-1
TGTGCCAGCAGCACCACACTGACTAGCGCTGGCATTCAGTACTTC CASSTTLTSAGIQYF TRBJ2-4 - TRBD2 TRBV28
TGCGCCAGCAGCTTACGGGCTGGGGACACTGAAGCTTTCTTT CASSLRAGDTEAFF TRBJ1-1 - - TRBV5-1
TGCAGCGACCGGGACAGGAGCACAGATACGCAGTATTTT CSDRDRSTDTQYF TRBJ2-3 - TRBD1 TRBV29-1
TGTGCCAGCAAACTTCGGATGAACACTGAAGCTTTCTTT CASKLRMNTEAFF TRBJ1-1 - - TRBV28
TGTGCCAGCAGCCCAACCGGGACTAGCTTTCTTCATGAGCAGTTCTTC CASSPTGTSFLHEQFF TRBJ2-1 - TRBD2 TRBV7-8